This T cell receptor beta chain is from a study of CD8+CD57+ T cells in acquired aplastic anemia. Researchers used genomic DNA as the template to profile TCR beta VDJ and CDR3. MiXCR was run by TCRdb on the reads, yielding one entry per CDR3 protein. The sample shows more than 100,000 distinct CDR3 sequences, around two fifths of them seen only once. Whole-study results and caveats: Common to patients and controls were twenty-nine CD8+ CDR3 sequences.

On this clonotype: Its specificity is not known.

CDR1 ENHRY and CDR2 SYGVKD come from the germline V gene. Trimming left V 10 bases short and J 0 bases short, with 12 bases between. The CDR3 loop spans 13 amino acids. The chain links TRBV10-3 to TRBJ1-1; the D gene is possibly TRBD1 (5 bases). The clonotype originates from a human donor in good health, serving as a control. The sample taken for sequencing was sorted CD4+, CD8+, or CD8+CD57+ T cells (not recorded which) from PBMCs. The CDR3 protein is CATSGIMNTEAFF. In DNA form, the CDR3 reads TGTGCCACGTCAGGGATAATGAACACTGAAGCTTTCTTT.